These 10 T cell receptor beta chains were all obtained from the same sample, sequenced in a study of T cells after yellow fever vaccination. TCRdb analysed the 5' RACE reads with MiXCR anew, one entry per CDR3 protein. Here the sample spans 450,000 to 600,000 distinct CDR3 sequences, 13% being singletons. This material consisted of PBMCs, taken on the day of the yellow fever booster vaccination. The receptor set was obtained from a man aged 30-40 years who received the YFV17D yellow fever vaccine.

This clonotype was picked up a small number of times. The chain is built from TRBV20-1 and TRBJ2-1; tentatively, D is TRBD1 (6 bases). From germline, CDR1 is DFQATT and CDR2 SNEGSKA (reference sequence). Trimming removed 2 bases at V and 4 bases at J, with 9 bases between. The CDR3 consists of 13 residues. The CDR3 sequence is CSARIGQYNEQFF. DNA of the CDR3: TGCAGTGCTAGAATTGGACAGTACAATGAGCAGTTCTTC.

This clonotype was seen a handful of times. The chain uses TRBV20-1 and TRBJ2-7; 12 bases are shared with TRBD1. This CDR3 spans 13 amino acids. From germline, CDR1 is DFQATT and CDR2 SNEGSKA (reference sequence). V lost 5 bases to trimming and J lost 6 bases; unmatched junction nucleotides: 5. Written as DNA, the CDR3 is TGCAGTGCTCTGCGGGACAGGGGGCTCGAGCAGTACTTC. This codes for CSALRDRGLEQYF.

This clonotype has more than one count but fewer than ten. The CDR3, as DNA: TGTGCCAGCAGCTTAAACGGCCCGCCCCAGTTCTTC. It codes for CASSLNGPPQFF. The rearrangement links TRBV7-3 to TRBJ2-1; D call uncertain. The V end lost 1 base, the J end lost 13 bases, and 11 bases lay between the germline ends. The germline gives CDR1 SGHTA, CDR2 FQGTGA. CDR3 length: 12 residues.

The chain uses TRBV6-5 and TRBJ2-1, with TRBD2 as a possible D gene (5 bases). The ends were cut back, 0 bases at V and 9 bases at J, with 15 bases in the middle. Germline CDR1 MNHEY, CDR2 SVGAGI. This CDR3 is built from 15 residues. CDR3 in amino acids: CASSYSLSGVFEQFF. The CDR3 nucleotides are TGTGCCAGCAGTTACTCCCTCAGCGGTGTATTTGAGCAGTTCTTC.

The rearrangement links TRBV29-1 to TRBJ2-7; TRBD1 agrees at 8 bases. The CDR3 spans 12 residues. V lost 6 bases and J lost 2; bases outside the gene matches: 3. Germline lookup yields CDR1 SQVTM and CDR2 ANQGSEA. The CDR3 sequence: CSVKGQAYEQYF. In DNA, the CDR3 is TGCAGCGTCAAGGGACAGGCCTACGAGCAGTACTTC.

Here the CDR3 DNA reads TGCGCCAGCAGCGCAGGGCCGCGGGAGCTGTTTTTT. This encodes CASSAGPRELFF. The chain carries TRBV5-1 and TRBJ2-2, with a weak D call TRBD1 (5 bases). The CDR3 length is 12 residues. Trimming removed 4 bases from V and 9 bases from J, with 10 bases in between. Germline values: CDR1 SGHRS, CDR2 YFSETQ.

The chain couples TRBV20-1 to TRBJ2-1; D call uncertain. The V gene's germline CDR1 is DFQATT and CDR2 SNEGSKA (reference sequence). The CDR3 is 11 residues long. The CDR3 loop is CSETRLNEQFF. Here the CDR3 DNA reads TGCAGCGAAACCCGCTTGAATGAGCAGTTCTTC.

The chain combines TRBV4-1 with TRBJ2-5; TRBD2 aligns across 9 bases. This CDR3 contains 16 residues. Germline trimming cut 0 bases from V and 5 bases from J; bases unmatched to any gene: 7. CDR1 and CDR2 from the germline V gene are MGHRA and YSYEKL. This CDR3 is CASSQEVAGVRETQYF. In DNA, the CDR3 is TGCGCCAGCAGCCAAGAAGTAGCGGGAGTCCGTGAGACCCAGTACTTC.

At least ten counts were recorded for this clonotype. V usage is TRBV28 and J usage is TRBJ2-4; a possible D gene is TRBD2 (6 bases). Germline assignment: CDR1 MDHEN and CDR2 SYDVKM. CDR3 length: 15 amino acids. V was shortened by 8 bases and J by 3 bases, with 17 bases between the two germline ends. CDR3 DNA sequence: TGTGCCAGCGGGGGGTGGGACCATGGCAAAAACATTCAGTACTTC. This encodes CASGGWDHGKNIQYF.

The chain recombines TRBV5-1 with TRBJ2-2, with 11 bases lining up with TRBD2. V lost 4 bases and J lost 5; bases outside the gene matches: 10. CDR3 length equals 17 residues. The V gene's germline CDR1 is SGHRS and CDR2 YFSETQ. CDR3 in amino acids: CASSLKSGTSGTGELFF. In DNA form, the CDR3 reads TGCGCCAGCAGCCTAAAATCCGGGACTAGCGGAACCGGGGAGCTGTTTTTT. Complete variable domain (other parts from reference TRBV5-1 and TRBJ2-2): KAGVTQTPRYLIKTRGQQVTLSCSPISGHRSVSWYQQTPGQGLQFLFEYFSETQRNKGNFPGRFSGRQFSNSRSEMNVSTLELGDSALYLCASSLKSGTSGTGELFFGEGSRLTVL.